The 18 T cell receptor beta chains below all came from one sample that was sequenced in a study of blood T cell repertoires in COVID-19. Sequencing used immunoSEQ multiplex PCR; TCRdb keeps in-frame clones, though not all of them. The sample includes roughly 120,000 clones, approximately 88% of them seen just once. The sequencing sample was made of peripheral blood. These receptors all stem from a woman between 65 and 79 years old with acute or convalescent COVID-19.

This clone was seen just once. The chain joins TRBV5-6 to TRBJ2-3; 10 positions agree with TRBD2. Unmatched junction bases numbered 1, after V lost 0 bases and J lost 0 bases. Germline V lookup: CDR1 SGHDT, CDR2 YYEEEE. CDR3 length: 16 residues. Written as DNA, the CDR3 is TGTGCCAGCAGCTTGGGGGGACTAGCGAGCACAGATACGCAGTATTTT. Translated: CASSLGGLASTDTQYF. Complete variable domain (other parts from reference TRBV5-6 and TRBJ2-3): DAGVTQSPTHLIKTRGQQVTLRCSPKSGHDTVSWYQQALGQGPQFIFQYYEEEERQRGNFPDRFSGHQFPNYSSELNVNALLLGDSALYLCASSLGGLASTDTQYFGPGTRLTVL.

The chain couples TRBV28 to TRBJ2-7; D gene ambiguous. The V and J ends lost 6 bases and 3 bases respectively, with 15 bases between them. CDR3 length equals 14 residues. Germline CDR1 is MDHEN and CDR2 is SYDVKM. CDR3 DNA: TGTGCCAGCAGCCGAATGGGTCTAGACTACGAGCAGTACTTC. Translation: CASSRMGLDYEQYF.

The chain carries TRBV5-4 and TRBJ2-5; tentative D call: TRBD1 (5 bases). The CDR3 contains 16 residues. The V and J ends lost 3 bases and 2 bases respectively, with 17 bases between them. CDR1 is SGHNT, CDR2 YYREEE, per germline (reference sequence). CDR3 sequence: CASSSPSSGNQETQYF. The CDR3 DNA reads TGTGCCAGCAGCTCTCCATCGTCAGGGAATCAAGAGACCCAGTACTTC. The full variable domain, rest sourced from reference TRBV5-4 and TRBJ2-5, is ETGVTQSPTHLIKTRGQQVTLRCSSQSGHNTVSWYQQALGQGPQFIFQYYREEENGRGNFPPRFSGLQFPNYSSELNVNALELDDSALYLCASSSPSSGNQETQYFGPGTRLLVL.

The rearrangement links TRBV27 to TRBJ1-1, with 9 bases that match TRBD1. After removal of 2 bases from V and 4 bases from J, the junction contained 5 bases not matched to a gene. Per the germline V gene, CDR1 is MNHEY and CDR2 is SMNVEV (reference sequence). The CDR3 extends over 15 amino acids. CDR3 region: CASSLGTGRATEAFF. CDR3 nucleotides: TGTGCCAGCAGTTTAGGGACAGGGAGAGCCACTGAAGCTTTCTTT.

The chain uses TRBV7-3 and TRBJ1-1; D is uncertain. Trimming stripped 3 bases from V and 7 bases from J, with 12 bases between. The CDR3 runs 13 residues. CDR1 and CDR2 from the germline V gene are SGHTA and FQGTGA. Written as DNA, the CDR3 is TGTGCCAGCAGCTTTGTCGATCGGGGTGAAGCTTTCTTT. It is translated as CASSFVDRGEAFF.

This chain uses TRBV27 with TRBJ1-1; 7 bases agree with TRBD1. CDR1 and CDR2 from the germline V gene are MNHEY and SMNVEV (reference sequence). This CDR3 is built from 13 residues. V lost 6 bases and J lost 3; bases outside the gene matches: 4. The CDR3 DNA reads TGTGCCAGCAGGACAGGGCCGGACACTGAAGCTTTCTTT. It is translated as CASRTGPDTEAFF.

The V gene is TRBV5-1, the J gene TRBJ2-1; D is undetermined. Between the trimmed V and J ends, which lost 4 bases and 0 bases, there was a span of 11 bases. The CDR3 covers 15 residues. Germline V gives CDR1 SGHRS, CDR2 YFSETQ. CDR3 protein: CASSPRPSSYNEQFF. As DNA, the CDR3 is TGCGCCAGCAGCCCGCGACCTAGCTCCTACAATGAGCAGTTCTTC.

The CDR3 here is CASSLSPGGPQNTGELFF. CDR3 in DNA: TGTGCCAGCAGCTTAAGTCCAGGGGGACCTCAGAACACCGGGGAGCTGTTTTTT. This chain joins TRBV7-9 and TRBJ2-2; 7 positions match TRBD1. Germline values: CDR1 SEHNR, CDR2 FQNEAQ (reference sequence). V lost 2 bases to trimming and J lost 1 base; unmatched junction nucleotides: 10. This CDR3 spans 18 amino acids.

The rearrangement links TRBV5-6 to TRBJ1-5; D call uncertain. Germline lookup yields CDR1 SGHDT and CDR2 YYEEEE. Trimming pared 1 base from V and 3 bases from J, leaving 8 bases between. The CDR3 totals 14 residues. CDR3 loop: CASSLSQFNQPQHF. In DNA, the CDR3 is TGTGCCAGCAGCTTGTCGCAGTTCAATCAGCCCCAGCATTTT.

The rearrangement uses TRBV19 and TRBJ2-1; D is perhaps TRBD1 (5 bases). This CDR3 spans 12 amino acids. V was trimmed by 4 bases and J by 7 bases, leaving 8 bases between them. Germline lookup yields CDR1 LNHDA and CDR2 SQIVND (reference sequence). Here the CDR3 reads CASSRQNNEQFF. The CDR3 DNA follows: TGTGCCAGTAGTAGACAGAATAATGAGCAGTTCTTC.

The chain has TRBV5-1 and TRBJ2-5, with unresolved D. V lost 0 bases, J lost 5 bases, and 14 bases lay in between. In germline, CDR1 is SGHRS, CDR2 YFSETQ. This CDR3 spans 15 amino acids. The CDR3 loop reads CASSLAKATSETQYF. In DNA, the CDR3 is TGCGCCAGCAGCTTGGCCAAGGCGACAAGCGAGACCCAGTACTTC.

The chain uses TRBV6-6 and TRBJ1-6, with 9 bases fitting TRBD1. The CDR3 has 15 amino acids. The germline CDR1 and CDR2 sequences are MNHNY and SVGAGI (reference sequence). V was clipped by 6 bases and J by 7 bases; unmatched bases: 7. CDR3 protein: CASSPQGAKNSPLHF. The CDR3 bases are TGTGCCAGCAGCCCACAGGGGGCGAAGAATTCACCCCTCCACTTT.

The chain uses TRBV5-1 and TRBJ2-3; 7 nucleotides line up with TRBD2. Germline V lookup: CDR1 SGHRS, CDR2 YFSETQ. The J segment lost 1 base and the V segment lost 0 bases, leaving 2 bases of the junction unmatched. The CDR3 loop spans 15 amino acids. Written as DNA, the CDR3 is TGCGCCAGCAGCTTGGAGGGGAGGGGCACAGATACGCAGTATTTT. This codes for CASSLEGRGTDTQYF.

The chain couples TRBV28 to TRBJ1-1; D not certain. The V end was cut by 3 bases, the J end by 8 bases, with 10 bases between. The CDR3 extends over 12 amino acids. Per the germline V gene, CDR1 is MDHEN and CDR2 is SYDVKM. The CDR3 is CASSFYPGEAFF. CDR3 sequence (DNA): TGTGCCAGCAGTTTTTACCCCGGGGAAGCTTTCTTT.

V and J are TRBV7-9 and TRBJ2-2, with TRBD1 as a possible D gene (6 bases). The CDR3 spans 15 residues. V shed 5 bases and J shed 2 bases, with 12 bases lying between them. Per germline, CDR1 SEHNR and CDR2 FQNEAQ (reference sequence). DNA for the CDR3: TGTGCCAGCAGCCCCGGTGGGGGCAACACCGGGGAGCTGTTTTTT. This gives the protein CASSPGGGNTGELFF.

This sequence joins TRBV3-1 (or the pseudogene TRBV3-2) and TRBJ2-5, with D perhaps matching TRBD2 (6 bases). There are 18 residues in the CDR3. V lost 0 bases and J lost 5, with 22 bases in between. Germline V CDR1 and CDR2: LGHDT, YNNKEL (reference sequence). The CDR3 nucleotides read TGTGCCAGCAGCCAAGATTTGGGCGGAGGGAGGCCGGGCGAGACCCAGTACTTC. Translating gives CASSQDLGGGRPGETQYF.

The J gene is TRBJ1-2, the V gene TRBV3-1 (or the pseudogene TRBV3-2), with 7 bases matching TRBD1. The length of the CDR3 is 13 residues. In germline, CDR1 is LGHDT, CDR2 YNNKEL (reference sequence). Trimming removed 6 bases from V and 5 bases from J; junction bases left unmatched: 6. CDR3 nucleotides: TGTGCCAGCAGGGTCGGGACAGAATATGGCTACACCTTC. Amino acids: CASRVGTEYGYTF.

The J gene is TRBJ2-7, the V gene TRBV12-3 or TRBV12-4, with D possibly being TRBD2 (6 bases). The V and J ends lost 6 bases and 6 bases respectively, with 15 bases between them. The CDR3 is 13 amino acids. The CDR3 sequence: CASRDRTNFEQYF. The CDR3 nucleotides read TGTGCCAGCAGAGATCGGACTAACTTCGAGCAGTACTTC.